This is a list of T cell receptor beta chains from one sample in a study of blood T cell repertoires in COVID-19. Here immunoSEQ multiplex PCR was the method, and the copy in TCRdb shows in-frame clones only, minus some. The sample contains about 68,000 clones, 75% to 90% of which appear only once. Sequencing was performed on peripheral blood. Every receptor here comes from a man aged 50 to 60 with active COVID-19. CDR3s include the opening cysteine and the closing phenylalanine or tryptophan. Fields, in order: V gene, J gene, D gene, clone size, CDR3 DNA, CDR3 protein. The D gene is left open where the match is weak. Rows may omit the clone size; those that give it use once, few, many or a size class.

v_call: TRBV6-4
j_call: TRBJ1-5
d_call: .
clone_size: .
cdr3_nt: TGTGCCAGCAGTGAAGGGGCAGGAGGGGGCAATCAGCCCCAGCATTTT
cdr3_aa: CASSEGAGGGNQPQHF

v_call: TRBV10-3
j_call: TRBJ2-5
d_call: TRBD1
clone_size: .
cdr3_nt: TGTGCCATCAGTGAAGCCGACAGGGAGGAGACCCAGTACTTC
cdr3_aa: CAISEADREETQYF

v_call: TRBV2
j_call: TRBJ2-7
d_call: TRBD1
clone_size: .
cdr3_nt: TGTGCCAGCAGTGAAGCCAGGGGGCTCTACGAGCAGTACTTC
cdr3_aa: CASSEARGLYEQYF

v_call: TRBV7-9
j_call: TRBJ1-2
d_call: TRBD1
clone_size: few
cdr3_nt: TGTGCCAGCAGCTTCCCGGGACAGATCTATGGCTACACCTTC
cdr3_aa: CASSFPGQIYGYTF

v_call: TRBV7-9
j_call: TRBJ1-5
d_call: TRBD1
clone_size: .
cdr3_nt: TGTGCCAGCAGCCCGGGACAGCTCAATCAGCCCCAGCATTTT
cdr3_aa: CASSPGQLNQPQHF

v_call: TRBV5-4
j_call: TRBJ1-4
d_call: TRBD1
clone_size: .
cdr3_nt: TGTGCCAGCAGCTTGTGGGACAGGGGTTTCAATGAAAAACTGTTTTTT
cdr3_aa: CASSLWDRGFNEKLFF

v_call: TRBV6-5
j_call: TRBJ1-1
d_call: .
clone_size: once
cdr3_nt: TGTGCCAGCAGTTACCACCCGGGAAACGCTGAAGCTTTCTTT
cdr3_aa: CASSYHPGNAEAFF

v_call: TRBV9
j_call: TRBJ2-2
d_call: .
clone_size: .
cdr3_nt: TGTGCCAGCAGCGAAACCGCCACAGGAGAACCAAACACCGGGGAGCTGTTTTTT
cdr3_aa: CASSETATGEPNTGELFF

v_call: TRBV11-2
j_call: TRBJ1-3
d_call: TRBD1
clone_size: .
cdr3_nt: TGTGCCAGCAGCATACAGGGGGCCTATGGAAACACCATATATTTT
cdr3_aa: CASSIQGAYGNTIYF

v_call: TRBV10-2
j_call: TRBJ2-2
d_call: .
clone_size: .
cdr3_nt: TGCGCCAGCAAGACTAGTGCGAACACCGGGGAGCTGTTTTTT
cdr3_aa: CASKTSANTGELFF

v_call: TRBV3-1/TRBV3-2
j_call: TRBJ2-1
d_call: .
clone_size: .
cdr3_nt: TGTGCCAGCAGCCCCATGGTGAGCTACAATGAGCAGTTCTTC
cdr3_aa: CASSPMVSYNEQFF

v_call: TRBV7-9
j_call: TRBJ1-2
d_call: .
clone_size: .
cdr3_nt: TGTGCCAGCAGCTCTCGGGACGGGACATATGGCTACACCTTC
cdr3_aa: CASSSRDGTYGYTF

v_call: TRBV7-2
j_call: TRBJ1-5
d_call: TRBD1
clone_size: few
cdr3_nt: TGTGCCAGCAGCTTATACAGGGGGCAGCCCCAGCATTTT
cdr3_aa: CASSLYRGQPQHF

v_call: TRBV29-1
j_call: TRBJ2-7
d_call: .
clone_size: .
cdr3_nt: TGCAGCGTTGAGCTTTCGGGGGAAGAGCAGTACTTC
cdr3_aa: CSVELSGEEQYF

v_call: TRBV19
j_call: TRBJ2-2
d_call: .
clone_size: .
cdr3_nt: TGTGCCAGTAGTATAGTTGGCCGGGAGCTGTTTTTT
cdr3_aa: CASSIVGRELFF

v_call: TRBV15
j_call: TRBJ1-4
d_call: .
clone_size: once
cdr3_nt: TGTGCCACCAGCAGAGCGCGGTTGCAACTGCATGAAAAACTGTTTTTT
cdr3_aa: CATSRARLQLHEKLFF

v_call: TRBV20-1
j_call: TRBJ1-1
d_call: .
clone_size: .
cdr3_nt: TGCAGTCTGGGGAGAGCTTTCTTT
cdr3_aa: CSLGRAFF

v_call: TRBV29-1
j_call: TRBJ1-4
d_call: TRBD1
clone_size: .
cdr3_nt: TGCAGCGTTGAAGAGGCAGGGGGGAATGAAAAACTGTTTTTT
cdr3_aa: CSVEEAGGNEKLFF

v_call: TRBV10-1
j_call: TRBJ2-7
d_call: TRBD2
clone_size: .
cdr3_nt: TGCGCCAGCAGCCCCGGGACTAGCGGCTCCTACGAGCAGTACTTC
cdr3_aa: CASSPGTSGSYEQYF

v_call: TRBV27
j_call: TRBJ2-1
d_call: .
clone_size: .
cdr3_nt: TGTGCCAGCAGCCCAGACTGGTACAATGAGCAGTTCTTC
cdr3_aa: CASSPDWYNEQFF

v_call: TRBV4-3
j_call: TRBJ2-3
d_call: TRBD2
clone_size: .
cdr3_nt: TGCGCCAGCAGCCAAGATGGACCCACTAGCGGACTAAGCACAGATACGCAGTATTTT
cdr3_aa: CASSQDGPTSGLSTDTQYF

v_call: TRBV14
j_call: TRBJ2-1
d_call: TRBD1
clone_size: .
cdr3_nt: TGTGCCAGCAGCCCCGGACAGGGGCGGAGAAATGAGCAGTTCTTC
cdr3_aa: CASSPGQGRRNEQFF